The 17 T cell receptor beta chains below all came from one sample that was sequenced in a study of blood T cell repertoires in COVID-19. TCRdb's table, derived via immunoSEQ multiplex PCR, lists solely in-frame clones and lacks some. The sample carries approximately 59,000 clones, approximately 88% recorded once. The sample taken for sequencing was peripheral blood. These receptors were collected from a human donor in a cohort sampled during active COVID-19.

The chain is built from TRBV6-2 or TRBV6-3 and TRBJ2-5; D possibly corresponds to TRBD2 (5 bases). From germline, CDR1 is MNHEY and CDR2 SVGEGT. Trimming shortened V by 1 base and J by 7 bases, and 19 bases separated the two germline ends. The CDR3 is 16 amino acids. The CDR3 sequence: CASSYLRVEVGATQYF. CDR3 sequence (DNA): TGTGCCAGCAGTTACTTAAGGGTGGAGGTCGGTGCGACCCAGTACTTC.

This clone was recorded once. This chain uses TRBV7-3 with TRBJ1-2, with 9 bases that match TRBD1. In germline, CDR1 is SGHTA, CDR2 FQGTGA. There are 13 residues in the CDR3. After removal of 5 bases from V and 8 bases from J, the junction contained 6 bases not matched to a gene. CDR3 nucleotides: TGTGCCAGCAGCACCGGGACAGGGACCGGCTACACCTTC. It yields the protein CASSTGTGTGYTF.

The chain has TRBV4-3 and TRBJ2-7; perhaps TRBD2 as D (5 bases). The V gene's germline CDR1 is LGHNA and CDR2 YSLEER. The CDR3 loop spans 16 amino acids. Between the trimmed V and J ends, which lost 0 bases and 2 bases, there was a span of 14 bases. The CDR3 loop is CASSQDTGGQAYEQYF. As DNA, the CDR3 is TGCGCCAGCAGCCAAGACACGGGCGGGCAAGCCTACGAGCAGTACTTC.

This sequence joins TRBV4-1 and TRBJ2-5; a possible D gene is TRBD2 (5 bases). CDR3 length equals 15 residues. The ends were cut back, 0 bases at V and 2 bases at J, with 10 bases in the middle. Germline V lookup: CDR1 MGHRA, CDR2 YSYEKL. CDR3 sequence (DNA): TGCGCCAGCAGCCAAGATATCGGGATTCAAGAGACCCAGTACTTC. Its protein product is CASSQDIGIQETQYF.

The chain recombines TRBV3-1 (or the pseudogene TRBV3-2) with TRBJ1-2, with D possibly TRBD1 on 6 matching bases. The CDR3 extends over 16 amino acids. Germline values: CDR1 LGHDT, CDR2 YNNKEL (reference sequence). Trimming cost V 0 bases and J 5 bases, with 16 bases left between them. CDR3 protein: CASSQEGRQGKYGYTF. The DNA of the CDR3 is TGTGCCAGCAGCCAAGAAGGGCGCCAGGGGAAATATGGCTACACCTTC.

This chain connects TRBV19 to TRBJ2-5; D possibly corresponds to TRBD2 (5 bases). Trimming shortened V by 2 bases and J by 1 base, and 8 bases separated the two germline ends. CDR1 is LNHDA, CDR2 SQIVND, per germline (reference sequence). This CDR3 spans 14 amino acids. The CDR3 region has the DNA TGTGCCAGTAGTATAAGCGGTGGCCAAGAGACCCAGTACTTC. This translates into CASSISGGQETQYF. Full variable domain (remainder filled in from reference TRBV19 and TRBJ2-5): DGGITQSPKYLFRKEGQNVTLSCEQNLNHDAMYWYRQDPGQGLRLIYYSQIVNDFQKGDIAEGYSVSREKKESFPLTVTSAQKNPTAFYLCASSISGGQETQYFGPGTRLLVL.

This clone was seen a handful of times. V and J are TRBV4-1 and TRBJ1-6; 10 positions match TRBD1. V lost 2 bases and J lost 0; bases outside the gene matches: 10. CDR1 is MGHRA, CDR2 YSYEKL, per germline. There are 20 residues in the CDR3. This CDR3 is CASSQPPGQGTSSYNSPLHF. The CDR3 DNA is TGCGCCAGCAGCCAACCCCCGGGACAGGGGACAAGCTCCTATAATTCACCCCTCCACTTT.

V usage is TRBV11-2 and J usage is TRBJ2-7, with TRBD2 matching 9 bases. The CDR3 has 15 amino acids. CDR1 SGHAT and CDR2 FQNNGV come from the germline V gene. V was clipped by 5 bases and J by 1 base; unmatched bases: 6. In DNA, the CDR3 is TGTGCCAGCAGCGGCGGGGGGGACCATTCCTACGAGCAGTACTTC. Amino acid sequence: CASSGGGDHSYEQYF.

The V call is TRBV7-3, the J call TRBJ2-3, with TRBD2 as a possible D gene (6 bases). V lost 1 base and J lost 7, with 9 bases in between. Per the germline V gene, CDR1 is SGHTA and CDR2 is FQGTGA. CDR3 length: 13 residues. The CDR3 here is CASSLIGGYTQYF. DNA of the CDR3: TGTGCCAGCAGCTTAATCGGGGGTTATACGCAGTATTTT.

This clone was detected a few times. This chain connects TRBV6-5 to TRBJ2-2, with 8 bases that match TRBD2. Germline CDR1 is MNHEY and CDR2 is SVGAGI. J was trimmed by 3 bases and V by 1 base; bases with no gene match: 4. CDR3 length equals 16 residues. The CDR3: CASSYFGGADTGELFF. The DNA of the CDR3 is TGTGCCAGCAGTTACTTCGGGGGGGCCGACACCGGGGAGCTGTTTTTT.

The rearrangement links TRBV5-1 to TRBJ2-5, with 9 bases matching TRBD2. Germline trimming cut 0 bases from V and 4 bases from J; bases unmatched to any gene: 1. The CDR3 extends over 14 amino acids. Per the germline V gene, CDR1 is SGHRS and CDR2 is YFSETQ. The CDR3 sequence: CASSLVAGAETQYF. The DNA for the CDR3 is TGCGCCAGCAGCTTGGTAGCGGGGGCAGAGACCCAGTACTTC.

CDR3 region: CASSYTEYNEQFF. DNA for the CDR3: TGTGCCAGCAGTTATACAGAATACAATGAGCAGTTCTTC. V usage is TRBV6-2 or TRBV6-3 and J usage is TRBJ2-1, with no clear D. In germline, CDR1 is MNHEY, CDR2 SVGEGT. The CDR3 sequence is 13 residues long. V was trimmed by 3 bases and J by 4 bases, leaving 7 bases between them.

The chain is built from TRBV18 and TRBJ2-2; TRBD2 matches 8 bases. V trimming: 1 base; J trimming: 5 bases; junction bases outside the gene matches: 9. CDR3 length: 17 amino acids. From germline, CDR1 is KGHSH and CDR2 LQKENI. The CDR3 DNA follows: TGTGCCAGCTCACCACTGGCGGTAGCGGGGTCGACCGGGGAGCTGTTTTTT. The encoded protein is CASSPLAVAGSTGELFF.

The chain has TRBV18 and TRBJ2-3; no clear D. The germline gives CDR1 KGHSH, CDR2 LQKENI. This CDR3 is 14 amino acids long. Deletions cut 2 bases from V and 1 base from J, with 7 bases between. As DNA, the CDR3 is TGTGCCAGCTCACCAGAGGCAGGCACAGATACGCAGTATTTT. Protein: CASSPEAGTDTQYF.

This clone showed up just a few times. The chain is built from TRBV18 and TRBJ2-7; 8 nucleotides agree with TRBD2. V trimming: 4 bases; J trimming: 5 bases; junction bases outside the gene matches: 7. The CDR3 totals 14 residues. CDR1 and CDR2 from the germline V gene are KGHSH and LQKENI. The CDR3 DNA reads TGTGCCAGCTCACAAATGGCCGGGAGGGACGAGCAGTACTTC. Protein product: CASSQMAGRDEQYF.

The V and J genes are TRBV20-1 and TRBJ1-6; 7 bases map to TRBD1. J was trimmed by 5 bases and V by 3 bases; bases with no gene match: 7. Germline loops: CDR1 DFQATT, CDR2 SNEGSKA (reference sequence). The CDR3 is 15 residues long. The DNA for the CDR3 is TGCAGTGCTAGTGACTGGACAGGAAATAATTCACCCCTCCACTTT. Its translation: CSASDWTGNNSPLHF.

The chain couples TRBV4-2 to TRBJ2-3; TRBD2 agrees at 12 bases. The CDR3 runs 17 residues. The V gene end was trimmed by 3 bases and the J gene end by 0 bases; junction bases not matched to a gene: 4. Germline assignment: CDR1 LGHNA and CDR2 YNFKEQ. The CDR3 DNA sequence: TGTGCCAGCAGCCAGGAAACTAGCGGGGGGAGCACAGATACGCAGTATTTT. It encodes CASSQETSGGSTDTQYF.